Listed here are 23 T cell receptor beta chains from one sample, sequenced in a study of T-cell reconstitution after alpha-beta-depleted transplantation in children. Unique molecular identifiers were built into the TCRbeta library. Each CDR3 protein is one row after TCRdb ran MiXCR on the PCR reads. Among around 240,000 distinct CDR3 sequences, roughly a tenth were seen once, and the ten largest hold about 5.4%. The material was PBMCs from the stem cell graft donor, obtained from the stem cell graft. The receptors originated from a human donor who donated a stem cell graft to a child with SCID.

The sample holds many counts of this clonotype. The J gene is TRBJ1-1, the V gene TRBV20-1; perhaps TRBD1 as D (5 bases). Germline-derived CDR1 and CDR2 are DFQATT and SNEGSKA (reference sequence). The CDR3 covers 12 residues. V was cut by 7 bases and J by 2 bases, with 11 bases left in between. This chain's CDR3 is CSGQQVNTEAFF. The DNA of the CDR3 is TGCAGTGGCCAACAGGTCAACACTGAAGCTTTCTTT.

This clonotype was recorded many times. This chain uses TRBV20-1 with TRBJ1-5; no clear D gene. CDR1 and CDR2 from the germline V gene are DFQATT and SNEGSKA (reference sequence). Trimming took off 1 base at V and 3 bases at J, with 4 bases between the two ends. The CDR3 sequence is 12 residues long. This chain's CDR3 is CSARVDNQPQHF. CDR3 sequence (DNA): TGCAGTGCTAGAGTCGACAATCAGCCCCAGCATTTT.

This clonotype occurred many times. This chain uses TRBV5-5 with TRBJ2-5; 10 bases match TRBD2. The CDR3 sequence is 16 residues long. Germline values: CDR1 SGHKS, CDR2 YYEKEE (reference sequence). V lost 2 bases to trimming and J lost 2 bases; unmatched junction nucleotides: 6. CDR3 in DNA: TGTGCCAGCAGCTTAACCGGGACTAGCGTTCAAGAGACCCAGTACTTC. It specifies CASSLTGTSVQETQYF. The full variable domain, with the rest looked up from reference TRBV5-5 and TRBJ2-5, is DAGVTQSPTHLIKTRGQQVTLRCSPISGHKSVSWYQQVLGQGPQFIFQYYEKEERGRGNFPDRFSARQFPNYSSELNVNALLLGDSALYLCASSLTGTSVQETQYFGPGTRLLVL.

This clonotype has a count of ten or more. V and J are TRBV6-2 or TRBV6-3 and TRBJ2-2, with a tentative D call TRBD2 (6 bases). Germline loops: CDR1 MNHEY, CDR2 SVGEGT. The CDR3 is made up of 15 amino acids. Trimming took off 7 bases at V and 4 bases at J, with 16 bases between the two ends. CDR3 coding DNA: TGTGCCAGCACGGAGGGCAGCGCAATCACCGGGGAGCTGTTTTTT. This encodes CASTEGSAITGELFF.

In this sample, this clonotype turned up many times. V and J are TRBV2 and TRBJ1-3, with D perhaps matching TRBD1 (5 bases). CDR3 length equals 15 residues. V gave up 6 bases and J gave up 2 bases, with 14 bases separating them. From germline, CDR1 is SNHLY and CDR2 FYNNEI. For the CDR3, the DNA is TGTGCCAGCAGCGACTACAAGGGGCCTGGAAACACCATATATTTT. Its protein is CASSDYKGPGNTIYF.

This clonotype has a count of ten or more. V usage is TRBV9 and J usage is TRBJ1-6, with D perhaps TRBD1 (5 bases). The CDR3 totals 15 residues. V lost 4 bases to trimming and J lost 9 bases, with 17 bases between them. Germline V gene lookup returns CDR1 SGDLS and CDR2 YYNGEE. CDR3 DNA: TGTGCCAGCAGCTCTGGGGACGGTGGTGGTTCACCCCTCCACTTT. Translation: CASSSGDGGGSPLHF.

This clonotype was recorded many times. This rearrangement joins TRBV11-2 to TRBJ2-3, with 11 bases matching TRBD1. This CDR3 has 15 amino acids. Trimming removed 7 bases from V and 4 bases from J; junction bases left unmatched: 7. Germline V CDR1 and CDR2: SGHAT, FQNNGV. The CDR3 bases are TGTGCCAGCAACCGACCGGGACAGGGGGCAGATACGCAGTATTTT. It is translated as CASNRPGQGADTQYF. Filled out from reference TRBV11-2 and TRBJ2-3, the complete variable domain reads EAGVAQSPRYKIIEKRQSVAFWCNPISGHATLYWYQQILGQGPKLLIQFQNNGVVDDSQLPKDRFSAERLKGVDSTLKIQPAKLEDSAVYLCASNRPGQGADTQYFGPGTRLTVL.

In this sample, this clonotype turned up many times. This chain links TRBV7-2 with TRBJ1-2, with D unclear. The length of the CDR3 is 12 residues. Germline-derived CDR1 and CDR2 are SGHTA and FQGNSA. Trimming shortened V by 7 bases and J by 3 bases, and 9 bases separated the two germline ends. The CDR3: CASITGYYGYTF. CDR3 DNA sequence: TGTGCCAGCATCACGGGGTACTATGGCTACACCTTC. The whole variable domain, remainder taken from reference TRBV7-2 and TRBJ1-2, is GAGVSQSPSNKVTEKGKDVELRCDPISGHTALYWYRQSLGQGLEFLIYFQGNSAPDKSGLPSDRFSAERTGGSVSTLTIQRTQQEDSAVYLCASITGYYGYTFGSGTRLTVV.

V is TRBV3-1 and J is TRBJ2-5, with D unresolved. Trimming removed 10 bases from V and 1 base from J, with 25 bases in between. This CDR3 comprises 17 residues. Germline V gene lookup returns CDR1 LGHDT and CDR2 YNNKEL (reference sequence). CDR3 region: CATSQEPTLEIQETQYF. CDR3 coding DNA: TGTGCCACCTCCCAAGAGCCGACTCTCGAGATCCAAGAGACCCAGTACTTC.

This clonotype was found many times. The rearrangement joins TRBV20-1 to TRBJ2-3; the match to TRBD2 covers 8 bases. Germline CDR1 and CDR2: DFQATT and SNEGSKA (reference sequence). CDR3 length: 14 amino acids. V lost 5 bases, J lost 4 bases, and 8 bases stayed unmatched. The CDR3 region is CSAGSRGGPDTQYF. The DNA of the CDR3 is TGCAGTGCTGGATCTCGGGGGGGCCCAGATACGCAGTATTTT.

The table lists this clonotype with many counts. The rearrangement links TRBV7-9 to TRBJ2-2, with 7 bases fitting TRBD2. There are 16 residues in the CDR3. Trimming at V came to 2 bases and at J to 4 bases, leaving 7 bases not matched to a gene. The germline CDR1 and CDR2 sequences are SEHNR and FQNEAQ (reference sequence). The CDR3 reads CASSLLAGVLTGELFF. CDR3 nucleotides: TGTGCCAGCAGCTTACTTGCGGGGGTGCTCACCGGGGAGCTGTTTTTT.

This clonotype has at least ten counts. The V gene is TRBV7-6, the J gene TRBJ2-1, with 10 nucleotides matching TRBD2. The length of the CDR3 is 18 residues. The ends lost 5 bases at V and 5 bases at J; junction bases unmatched: 15. Germline V CDR1 and CDR2: SGHVS, FNYEAQ. The CDR3 protein is CASSTYGERGGPNNEQFF. The CDR3 DNA reads TGTGCCAGCAGCACATATGGAGAGCGGGGGGGCCCCAACAATGAGCAGTTCTTC.

This clonotype was detected ten times or more. The chain carries TRBV15 and TRBJ2-5, with no clear D. Trimming pared 0 bases from V and 7 bases from J, leaving 6 bases between. From germline, CDR1 is LNHNV and CDR2 YYDKDF (reference sequence). This CDR3 is 12 amino acids long. CDR3 region: CATSRDFGTQYF. Written as DNA, the CDR3 is TGTGCCACCAGCAGAGATTTTGGGACCCAGTACTTC.

This clonotype was observed many times. The chain employs TRBV7-2 and TRBJ1-5; the match to TRBD1 covers 7 bases. J lost 4 bases, V lost 5 bases, and 8 bases had no gene match. The CDR3 consists of 15 residues. Germline V lookup: CDR1 SGHTA, CDR2 FQGNSA. The CDR3 is CASSPRQGLNQPQHF. CDR3 DNA: TGTGCCAGCAGCCCCAGACAGGGTCTTAATCAGCCCCAGCATTTT.

This chain connects TRBV7-2 to TRBJ2-7, with D unresolved. This CDR3 comprises 13 residues. Germline V gene lookup returns CDR1 SGHTA and CDR2 FQGNSA. The ends were cut back, 3 bases at V and 5 bases at J, with 11 bases in the middle. The CDR3 DNA follows: TGTGCCAGCAGCTTCTACACAGCTGACGAGCAGTACTTC. Residues: CASSFYTADEQYF.

Many counts were recorded for this clonotype. The J gene is TRBJ1-6, the V gene TRBV4-3, with 8 bases matching TRBD1. The germline V gene has CDR1 LGHNA and CDR2 YSLEER. Germline trimming cut 3 bases from V and 5 bases from J; bases unmatched to any gene: 9. The CDR3 covers 17 residues. The CDR3: CASSHLAGGRHNSPLHF. The CDR3 nucleotides read TGCGCCAGCAGCCACCTCGCAGGGGGCCGGCATAATTCACCCCTCCACTTT.

This clonotype occurred many times. This chain connects TRBV15 to TRBJ2-1; D may be TRBD1 or TRBD2 (6 bases each). Per the germline V gene, CDR1 is LNHNV and CDR2 is YYDKDF (reference sequence). Trimming left V 0 bases short and J 7 bases short, with 13 bases between. The CDR3 is made up of 15 amino acids. Here the CDR3 reads CATSREGGHGNEQFF. In DNA form, the CDR3 reads TGTGCCACCAGCAGAGAGGGGGGCCATGGGAATGAGCAGTTCTTC.

At least ten counts were recorded for this clonotype. The gene calls are TRBV5-1 and TRBJ2-5, with D unresolved. Germline CDR1 is SGHRS and CDR2 is YFSETQ. Trimming cost V 4 bases and J 5 bases, with 24 bases left between them. The CDR3 loop spans 17 amino acids. Here the CDR3 reads CASSNTWADVVPETQYF. In DNA form, the CDR3 reads TGCGCCAGCAGCAACACATGGGCGGATGTCGTTCCGGAGACCCAGTACTTC.

This clonotype was seen ten or more times. The CDR3 here is CASSSPGTSGGTNTGELFF. The CDR3 nucleotides are TGTGCCAGCAGCTCCCCCGGGACTAGCGGGGGAACGAACACCGGGGAGCTGTTTTTT. The chain joins TRBV11-2 to TRBJ2-2, with 14 bases aligning to TRBD2. The CDR3 contains 19 residues. The V gene's germline CDR1 is SGHAT and CDR2 FQNNGV. J lost 0 bases, V lost 4 bases, and 7 bases had no gene match.

Within the sample, this clonotype is medium-sized. The gene calls are TRBV5-1 and TRBJ2-1; tentatively, D is TRBD1 or TRBD2 (6 bases each). The CDR3 length is 15 residues. Germline V lookup: CDR1 SGHRS, CDR2 YFSETQ. The V end lost 0 bases, the J end lost 1 base, and 8 bases lay between the germline ends. Written as DNA, the CDR3 is TGCGCCAGCAGCTTGGGAGGGGGGTCCTACAATGAGCAGTTCTTC. Translation: CASSLGGGSYNEQFF.

Ten or more counts support this clonotype. This chain links TRBV12-3 or TRBV12-4 with TRBJ1-5, with D perhaps TRBD1 (6 bases). Trimming removed 8 bases from V and 3 bases from J, with 17 bases in between. There are 15 residues in the CDR3. CDR3 residues: CASSGWDTYNQPQHF. Written as DNA, the CDR3 is TGTGCCAGCTCAGGGTGGGACACTTACAATCAGCCCCAGCATTTT.

Ten or more counts support this clonotype. The chain joins TRBV7-3 to TRBJ2-3, with D possibly called TRBD1 or TRBD2 (5 bases each). CDR1 SGHTA and CDR2 FQGTGA come from the germline V gene. The CDR3 is 17 residues long. The V and J ends lost 3 bases and 8 bases respectively, with 24 bases between them. In DNA, the CDR3 is TGTGCCAGCAGCTTCGCGACCGGTCGCACGGGGCGATCTACGCAGTATTTT. This translates into CASSFATGRTGRSTQYF.

The V gene is TRBV2, the J gene TRBJ2-3, with TRBD2 identical over 8 bases. The CDR3 runs 16 residues. Germline values: CDR1 SNHLY, CDR2 FYNNEI. The J segment lost 5 bases and the V segment lost 4 bases, leaving 11 bases of the junction unmatched. The CDR3 loop reads CASSAPMAGGIDTQYF. CDR3 in DNA: TGTGCCAGCAGTGCTCCAATGGCGGGGGGCATAGATACGCAGTATTTT.